The 12 T cell receptor beta chains presented below share a single source sample, sequenced in a study of STAT3 mutations in large granular lymphocyte leukemia. Study-wide findings and caveats: In T-cell large granular lymphocyte leukemia, about half of patients showed multiple immunodominant subclonotypes.

Their cognate antigens are unknown. Assay: immunoSEQ multiplex PCR; the TCRdb copy retains only in-frame clones and omits some. Here the sample spans over 8,500 clones, roughly 90% being singletons. Sequencing was done on a sample of peripheral blood mononuclear cells. The receptors shown here come from a man older than 75 with T-cell large granular lymphocyte leukemia. Some clones in this sample may be carry-over from other donors' samples.

The chain links TRBV5-4 to TRBJ1-2; D is ambiguous. V lost 0 bases and J lost 2, with 8 bases in between. This CDR3 has 14 amino acids. Germline loops: CDR1 SGHNT, CDR2 YYREEE (reference sequence). As DNA, the CDR3 is TGTGCCAGCAGCTTGGCGACCATGAACTATGGCTACACCTTC. This codes for CASSLATMNYGYTF.

The chain joins TRBV19 to TRBJ1-6; perhaps TRBD1 as D (6 bases). Trimming cost V 5 bases and J 7 bases, with 9 bases left between them. CDR1 is LNHDA, CDR2 SQIVND, per germline (reference sequence). This CDR3 comprises 13 residues. The DNA of the CDR3 is TGTGCCAGTAGTCCGCAGGGGAATTCACCCCTCCACTTT. It is translated as CASSPQGNSPLHF.

The chain recombines TRBV5-1 with TRBJ2-3, with TRBD2 matching over 9 bases. Unmatched junction bases numbered 6, after V lost 4 bases and J lost 0 bases. Per the germline V gene, CDR1 is SGHRS and CDR2 is YFSETQ. This CDR3 region has 16 residues. CDR3 coding DNA: TGCGCCAGCAGCGGTGGCCTAGCGGGGAGCACAGATACGCAGTATTTT. Amino acid sequence: CASSGGLAGSTDTQYF.

CDR3 residues: CASSQRTGLINSPLHF. DNA for the CDR3: TGCGCCAGCAGCCAAAGGACAGGGCTTATTAATTCACCCCTCCACTTT. The V call is TRBV5-1, the J call TRBJ1-6; 8 bases fit TRBD1. Trimming cost V 4 bases and J 6 bases; bases outside gene matches: 9. CDR1 and CDR2 (germline): SGHRS, YFSETQ. The CDR3 totals 16 residues.

The chain couples TRBV28 to TRBJ2-3; D gene uncertain. V lost 5 bases and J 2 bases, leaving 2 bases between the germline ends. CDR3 length equals 11 residues. Germline assignment: CDR1 MDHEN and CDR2 SYDVKM. The CDR3 here is CASSHTDTQYF. Here the CDR3 DNA reads TGTGCCAGCAGTCACACAGATACGCAGTATTTT.

V and J are TRBV29-1 and TRBJ2-3; 9 bases line up with TRBD1. Germline assignment: CDR1 SQVTM and CDR2 ANQGSEA. Trimming removed 7 bases from V and 5 bases from J; junction bases left unmatched: 4. There are 12 residues in the CDR3. DNA for the CDR3: TGCAGCGCACGACAGGGGGGAGATACGCAGTATTTT. It is translated as CSARQGGDTQYF.

This chain connects TRBV5-1 to TRBJ1-1; the D is unclear. Trimming shortened V by 0 bases and J by 1 base, and 10 bases separated the two germline ends. This CDR3 region has 15 residues. Germline-derived CDR1 and CDR2 are SGHRS and YFSETQ. CDR3 in amino acids: CASSLGRQTNTEAFF. The CDR3 DNA is TGCGCCAGCAGCTTGGGGCGTCAGACGAACACTGAAGCTTTCTTT.

CDR3 region: CASTQVGGLPGELFF. CDR3 bases: TGTGCCAGTACACAAGTGGGGGGGCTGCCCGGGGAGCTGTTTTTT. The chain recombines TRBV19 with TRBJ2-2, with a possible D match to TRBD2 (7 bases). Deletions cut 7 bases from V and 6 bases from J, with 18 bases between. The CDR3 sequence is 15 residues long. CDR1 is LNHDA, CDR2 SQIVND, per germline (reference sequence).

The chain uses TRBV6-5 and TRBJ1-1; TRBD1 might be the D (6 bases). This CDR3 has 15 residues. V was clipped by 7 bases and J by 4 bases, with 19 bases between them. The germline gives CDR1 MNHEY, CDR2 SVGAGI. Here the CDR3 DNA reads TGTGCCAGCATCACCGGCGGGGGCGCGAGCACTGAAGCTTTCTTT. Residues: CASITGGGASTEAFF.

The gene calls are TRBV5-1 and TRBJ2-5; 7 nucleotides line up with TRBD2. The CDR3 contains 16 residues. Germline loops: CDR1 SGHRS, CDR2 YFSETQ. V dropped 2 bases and J dropped 0; count of bases not matched to a gene: 7. CDR3 nucleotide sequence: TGCGCCAGCAGCTTAGGGCCCACTAGCGACCAAGAGACCCAGTACTTC. Translating gives CASSLGPTSDQETQYF.

V and J are TRBV9 and TRBJ1-2; no firm D call. V lost 4 bases to trimming and J lost 0 bases, with 10 bases between them. The germline gives CDR1 SGDLS, CDR2 YYNGEE. The CDR3 covers 14 residues. CDR3 sequence reads: CASSPARANYGYTF. The CDR3 DNA sequence: TGTGCCAGCAGCCCAGCGAGGGCTAACTATGGCTACACCTTC.

The rearrangement joins TRBV5-6 to TRBJ2-1; D remains ambiguous. Germline CDR1 and CDR2: SGHDT and YYEEEE. V dropped 1 base and J dropped 6 bases, with 5 bases sitting between them. There are 12 residues in the CDR3. The CDR3 nucleotides are TGTGCCAGCAGCTTGTCAGGCAATGAGCAGTTCTTC. Translation gives CASSLSGNEQFF.